The subject of this entry is one T cell receptor (beta chain). In the source study's methods: For nucleated cells, counts were estimated from reference gene primer amplification. The assay was immunoSEQ multiplex PCR, and TCRdb's table has in-frame clones only and misses some. V and J calls and clone size are given by that table; D and trimming were obtained from the DNA. The table lists fewer than 60,000 clones, 86% of them singletons. The CDR3 is 15 residues long. The data originate from a study of blood T cell repertoires in COVID-19. Study summary: Sites in the United States, Italy and Spain provided acute and convalescent COVID-19 samples. From T cells, B-cell-depleted T cells, or PBMCs came the material, which was cDNA or gDNA.

The rearrangement joins TRBV21-1 to TRBJ1-4; TRBD1, the table's D call, lacks a check against the DNA. TRBV21-1 is labeled a pseudogene. The specimen sequenced was peripheral blood. This receptor was taken from a woman older than 75 with acute or convalescent COVID-19. Written as DNA, the CDR3 is TGTGCCAGCAGCAAAAGACAGGGCATAAATGAAAAACTGTTTTTT. This sequence encodes CASSKRQGINEKLFF.